This TCR beta chain was sequenced for a study of OX40 agonist ivuxolimab in advanced cancers. For the study at large: Three patients had partial responses: one hepatocellular carcinoma, two cutaneous melanoma.

Produced via immunoSEQ multiplex PCR; TCRdb's table is partial and in-frame only. The table records tens of thousands of clones, roughly 84% of them present only once. Points from the study as a whole: CD8+ T cells averaged more expanded clones than CD4+.

Of note for this clone: Its antigen remains unknown.

Per germline, CDR1 SGHTA and CDR2 FQGNSA. The CDR3 loop spans 14 amino acids. The V end was cut by 5 bases, the J end by 2 bases, with 12 bases between. This chain links TRBV7-2 with TRBJ2-5; the D gene is possibly TRBD1 (5 bases). This sequence was found in an adult with an advanced solid tumor such as melanoma, head and neck, liver or kidney cancer. Sample: CD4+ or CD8+ T cells sorted from blood, taken in a trial of the OX40 agonist ivuxolimab. The CDR3 DNA reads TGTGCCAGCAGCCCCGCCAGGGTACAAGAGACCCAGTACTTC. Its protein is CASSPARVQETQYF.